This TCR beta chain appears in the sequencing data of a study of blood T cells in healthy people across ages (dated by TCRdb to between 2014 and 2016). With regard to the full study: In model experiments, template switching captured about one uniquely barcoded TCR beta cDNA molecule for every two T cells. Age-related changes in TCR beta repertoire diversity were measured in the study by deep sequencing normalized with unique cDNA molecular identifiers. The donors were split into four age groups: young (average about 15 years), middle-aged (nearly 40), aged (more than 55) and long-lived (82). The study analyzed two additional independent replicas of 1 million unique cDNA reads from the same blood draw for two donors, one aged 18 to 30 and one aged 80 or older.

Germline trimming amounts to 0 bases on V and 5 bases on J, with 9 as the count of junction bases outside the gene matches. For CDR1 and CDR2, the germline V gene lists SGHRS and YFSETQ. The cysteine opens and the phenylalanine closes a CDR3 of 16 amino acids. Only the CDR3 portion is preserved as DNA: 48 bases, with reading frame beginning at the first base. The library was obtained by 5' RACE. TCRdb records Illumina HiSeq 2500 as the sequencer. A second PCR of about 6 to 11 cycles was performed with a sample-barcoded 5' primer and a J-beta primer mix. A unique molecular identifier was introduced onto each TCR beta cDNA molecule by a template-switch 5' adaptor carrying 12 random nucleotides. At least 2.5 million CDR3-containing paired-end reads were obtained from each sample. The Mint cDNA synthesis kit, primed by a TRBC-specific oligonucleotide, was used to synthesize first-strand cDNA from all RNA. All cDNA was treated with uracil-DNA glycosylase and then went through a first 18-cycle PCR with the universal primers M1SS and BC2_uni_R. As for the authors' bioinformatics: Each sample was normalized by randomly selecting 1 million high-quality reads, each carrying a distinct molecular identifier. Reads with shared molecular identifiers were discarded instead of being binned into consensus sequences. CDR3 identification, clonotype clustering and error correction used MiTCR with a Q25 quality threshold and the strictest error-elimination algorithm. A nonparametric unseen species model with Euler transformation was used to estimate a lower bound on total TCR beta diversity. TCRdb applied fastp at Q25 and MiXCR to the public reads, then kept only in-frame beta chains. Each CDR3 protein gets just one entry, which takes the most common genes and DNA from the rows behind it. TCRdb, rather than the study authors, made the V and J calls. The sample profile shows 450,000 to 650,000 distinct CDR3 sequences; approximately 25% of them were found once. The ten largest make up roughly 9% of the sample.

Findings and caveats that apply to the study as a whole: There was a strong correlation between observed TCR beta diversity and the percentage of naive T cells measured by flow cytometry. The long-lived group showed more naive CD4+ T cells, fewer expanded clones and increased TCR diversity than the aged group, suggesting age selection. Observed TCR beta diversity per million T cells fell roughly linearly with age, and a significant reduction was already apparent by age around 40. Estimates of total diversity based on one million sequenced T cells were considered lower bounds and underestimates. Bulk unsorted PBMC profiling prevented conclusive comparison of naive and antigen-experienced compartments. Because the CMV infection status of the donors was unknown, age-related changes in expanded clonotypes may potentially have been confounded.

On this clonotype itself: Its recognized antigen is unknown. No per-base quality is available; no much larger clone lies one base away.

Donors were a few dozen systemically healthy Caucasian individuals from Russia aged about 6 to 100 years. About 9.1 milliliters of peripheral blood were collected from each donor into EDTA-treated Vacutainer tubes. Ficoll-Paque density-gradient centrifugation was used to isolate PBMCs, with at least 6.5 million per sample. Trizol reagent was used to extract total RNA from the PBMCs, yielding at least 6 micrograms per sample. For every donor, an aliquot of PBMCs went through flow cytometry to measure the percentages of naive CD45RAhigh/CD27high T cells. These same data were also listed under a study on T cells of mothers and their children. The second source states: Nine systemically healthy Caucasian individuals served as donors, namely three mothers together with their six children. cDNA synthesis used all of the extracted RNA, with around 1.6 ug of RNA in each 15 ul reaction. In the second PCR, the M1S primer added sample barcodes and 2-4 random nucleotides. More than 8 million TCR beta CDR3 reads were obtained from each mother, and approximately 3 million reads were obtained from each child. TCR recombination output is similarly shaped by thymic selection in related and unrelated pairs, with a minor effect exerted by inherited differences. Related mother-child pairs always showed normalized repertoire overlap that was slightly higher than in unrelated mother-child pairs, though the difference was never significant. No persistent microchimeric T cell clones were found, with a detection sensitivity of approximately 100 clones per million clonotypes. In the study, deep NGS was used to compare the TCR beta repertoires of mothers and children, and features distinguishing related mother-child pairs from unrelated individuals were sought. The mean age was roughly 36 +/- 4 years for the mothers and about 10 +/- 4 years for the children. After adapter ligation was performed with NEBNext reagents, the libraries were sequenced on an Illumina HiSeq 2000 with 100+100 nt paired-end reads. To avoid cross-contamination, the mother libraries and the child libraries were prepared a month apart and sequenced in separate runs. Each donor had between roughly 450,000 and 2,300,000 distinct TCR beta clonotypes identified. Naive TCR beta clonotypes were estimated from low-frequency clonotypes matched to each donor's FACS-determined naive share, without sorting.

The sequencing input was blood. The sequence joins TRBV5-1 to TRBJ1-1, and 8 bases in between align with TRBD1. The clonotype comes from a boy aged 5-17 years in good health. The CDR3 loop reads CASSLAGQGSGTEAFF. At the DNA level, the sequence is TGCGCCAGCAGCTTGGCCGGACAGGGATCGGGAACTGAAGCTTTCTTT.